This T cell receptor (beta chain) emerged from a study of blood T cells in healthy people across ages. Study-wide context: Template switching captured about one barcoded beta molecule per two T cells. Broader study findings: The study found TCR beta diversity correlated strongly with naive T cell percentage.

The length of the CDR3 is 15 residues. With 2 bases clipped from V and 4 bases from J, the junction kept 2 bases outside the gene matches. Germline V CDR1 and CDR2: LGHNA, YSLEER. This clonotype was seen a handful of times. Its antigen is still unknown. Through a sample-barcoded 5' primer and a J-beta primer mix, a second PCR was run for roughly 7 to 12 cycles. Per-sample output comprised a minimum of 3 million paired-end reads containing CDR3. TCRdb reprocessed the 5' RACE reads with MiXCR, giving one entry per CDR3 protein. The profile shows 550,000 to 600,000 distinct CDR3 sequences, 25% to 30% of them singletons. Each sample gave at least 6.5 million isolated PBMCs.

The sequence was collected from a woman aged 70-85 years in good health. The J gene is TRBJ2-3, the V gene TRBV4-3, with 11 bases lining up with TRBD2. The sequenced sample consisted of blood. CDR3: CASSQLTSGADTQYF. The CDR3 coding sequence is TGCGCCAGCAGCCAACTGACTAGCGGGGCAGATACGCAGTATTTT.